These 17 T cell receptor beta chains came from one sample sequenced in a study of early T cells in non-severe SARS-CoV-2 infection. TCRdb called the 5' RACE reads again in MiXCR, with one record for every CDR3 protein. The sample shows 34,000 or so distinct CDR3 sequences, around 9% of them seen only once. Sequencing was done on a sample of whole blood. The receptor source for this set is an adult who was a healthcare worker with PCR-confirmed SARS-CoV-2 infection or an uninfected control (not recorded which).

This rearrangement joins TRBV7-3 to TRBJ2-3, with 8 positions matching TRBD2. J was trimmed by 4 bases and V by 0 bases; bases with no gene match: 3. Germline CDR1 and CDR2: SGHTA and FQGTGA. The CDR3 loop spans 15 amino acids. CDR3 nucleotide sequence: TGTGCCAGCAGCTTAACTAGCGGGGAGTCAGATACGCAGTATTTT. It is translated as CASSLTSGESDTQYF.

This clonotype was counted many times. CDR3 DNA sequence: TGTGCCAGCAGCCCGAGCTCTGGCGGGGGTGAGCAGTTCTTC. It yields the protein CASSPSSGGGEQFF. The V and J genes are TRBV11-2 and TRBJ2-1, with 7 bases fitting TRBD2. The V segment lost 5 bases and the J segment 9 bases; nucleotides outside the gene matches: 10. Germline assignment: CDR1 SGHAT and CDR2 FQNNGV. The CDR3 sequence is 14 residues long.

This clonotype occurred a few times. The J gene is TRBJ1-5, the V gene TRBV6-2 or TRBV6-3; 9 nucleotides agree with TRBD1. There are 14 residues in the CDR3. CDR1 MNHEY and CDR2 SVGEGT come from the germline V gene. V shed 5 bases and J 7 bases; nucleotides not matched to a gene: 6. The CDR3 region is CASSDRQGVQPQHF. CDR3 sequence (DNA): TGTGCCAGCAGTGACAGACAGGGGGTACAGCCCCAGCATTTT.

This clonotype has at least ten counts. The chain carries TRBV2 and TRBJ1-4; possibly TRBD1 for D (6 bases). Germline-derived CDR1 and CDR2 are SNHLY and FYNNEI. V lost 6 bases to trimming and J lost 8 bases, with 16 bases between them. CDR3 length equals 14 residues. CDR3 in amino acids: CASRAGVAGEKLFF. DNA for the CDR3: TGTGCCAGCAGGGCAGGGGTCGCGGGGGAAAAACTGTTTTTT. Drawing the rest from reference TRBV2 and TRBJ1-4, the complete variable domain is EPEVTQTPSHQVTQMGQEVILRCVPISNHLYFYWYRQILGQKVEFLVSFYNNEISEKSEIFDDQFSVERPDGSNFTLKIRSTKLEDSAMYFCASRAGVAGEKLFFGSGTQLSVL.

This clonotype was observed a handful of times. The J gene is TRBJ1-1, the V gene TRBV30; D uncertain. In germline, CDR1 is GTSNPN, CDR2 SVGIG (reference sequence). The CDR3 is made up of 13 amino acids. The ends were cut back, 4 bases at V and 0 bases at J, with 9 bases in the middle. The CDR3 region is CAWMADMNTEAFF. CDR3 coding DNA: TGTGCCTGGATGGCTGACATGAACACTGAAGCTTTCTTT.

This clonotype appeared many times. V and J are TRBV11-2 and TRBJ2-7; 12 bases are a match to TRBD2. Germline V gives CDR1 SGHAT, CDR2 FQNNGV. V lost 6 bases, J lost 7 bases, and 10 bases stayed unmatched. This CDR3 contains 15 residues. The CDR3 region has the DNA TGTGCCAGCAGTTATCAAACCGGGACTAGCGGGGAGCAGTACTTC. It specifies CASSYQTGTSGEQYF. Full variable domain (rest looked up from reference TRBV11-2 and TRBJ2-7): EAGVAQSPRYKIIEKRQSVAFWCNPISGHATLYWYQQILGQGPKLLIQFQNNGVVDDSQLPKDRFSAERLKGVDSTLKIQPAKLEDSAVYLCASSYQTGTSGEQYFGPGTRLTVT.

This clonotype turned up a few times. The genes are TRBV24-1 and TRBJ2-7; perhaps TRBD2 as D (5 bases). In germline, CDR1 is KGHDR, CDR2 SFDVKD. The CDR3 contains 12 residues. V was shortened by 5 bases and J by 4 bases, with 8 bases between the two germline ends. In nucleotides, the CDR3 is TGTGCCACCAGTGTCGGGGAATACGAGCAGTACTTC. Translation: CATSVGEYEQYF.

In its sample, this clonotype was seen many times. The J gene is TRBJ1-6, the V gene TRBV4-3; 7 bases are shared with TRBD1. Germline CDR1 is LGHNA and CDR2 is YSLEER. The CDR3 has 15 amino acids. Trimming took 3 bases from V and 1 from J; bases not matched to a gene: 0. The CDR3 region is CASSQGQSYNSPLHF. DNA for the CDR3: TGCGCCAGCAGCCAGGGACAGTCCTATAATTCACCCCTCCACTTT.

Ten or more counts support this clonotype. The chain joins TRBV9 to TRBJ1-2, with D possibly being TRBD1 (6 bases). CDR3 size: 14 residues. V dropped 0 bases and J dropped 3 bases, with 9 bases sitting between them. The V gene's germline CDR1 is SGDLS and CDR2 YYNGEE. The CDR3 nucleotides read TGTGCCAGCAGCGTAGTTGGGGGCGACTATGGCTACACCTTC. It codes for CASSVVGGDYGYTF.

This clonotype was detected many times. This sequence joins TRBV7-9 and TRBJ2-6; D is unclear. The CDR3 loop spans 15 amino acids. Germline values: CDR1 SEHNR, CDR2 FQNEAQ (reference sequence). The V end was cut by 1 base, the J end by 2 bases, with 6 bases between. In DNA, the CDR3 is TGTGCCAGCAGCTTAGAACATCCTGGGGCCAACGTCCTGACTTTC. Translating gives CASSLEHPGANVLTF. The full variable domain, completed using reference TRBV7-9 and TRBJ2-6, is DTGVSQNPRHKITKRGQNVTFRCDPISEHNRLYWYRQTLGQGPEFLTYFQNEAQLEKSRLLSDRFSAERPKGSFSTLEIQRTEQGDSAMYLCASSLEHPGANVLTFGAGSRLTVL.

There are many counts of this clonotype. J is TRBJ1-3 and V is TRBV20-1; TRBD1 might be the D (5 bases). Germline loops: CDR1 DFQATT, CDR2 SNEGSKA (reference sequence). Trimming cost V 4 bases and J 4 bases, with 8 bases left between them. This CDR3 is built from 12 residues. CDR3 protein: CSATGPGNTIYF. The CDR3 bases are TGCAGTGCTACGGGGCCGGGAAACACCATATATTTT.

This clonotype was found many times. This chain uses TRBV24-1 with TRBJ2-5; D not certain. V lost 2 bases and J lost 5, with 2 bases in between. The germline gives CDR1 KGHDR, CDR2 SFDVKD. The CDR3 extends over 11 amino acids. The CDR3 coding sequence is TGTGCCACCAGTGATTCCGAGACCCAGTACTTC. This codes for CATSDSETQYF.

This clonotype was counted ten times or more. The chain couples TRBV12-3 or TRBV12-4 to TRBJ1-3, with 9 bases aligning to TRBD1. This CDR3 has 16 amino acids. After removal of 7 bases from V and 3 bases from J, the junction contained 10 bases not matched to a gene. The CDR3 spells CASTLSTGGGGNTIYF. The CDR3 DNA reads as TGTGCCAGCACCCTATCGACAGGGGGTGGTGGAAACACCATATATTTT.

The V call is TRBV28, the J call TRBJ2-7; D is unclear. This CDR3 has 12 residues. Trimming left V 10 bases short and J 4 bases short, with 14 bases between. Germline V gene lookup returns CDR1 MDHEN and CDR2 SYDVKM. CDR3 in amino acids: CATFNPQYEQYF. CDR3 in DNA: TGTGCCACCTTTAACCCCCAATACGAGCAGTACTTC.

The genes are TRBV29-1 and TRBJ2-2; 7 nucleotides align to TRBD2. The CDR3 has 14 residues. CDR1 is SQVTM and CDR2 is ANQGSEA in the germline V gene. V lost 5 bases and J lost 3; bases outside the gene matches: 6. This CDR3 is CSVWGGFDTGELFF. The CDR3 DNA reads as TGCAGCGTTTGGGGGGGGTTTGACACCGGGGAGCTGTTTTTT.

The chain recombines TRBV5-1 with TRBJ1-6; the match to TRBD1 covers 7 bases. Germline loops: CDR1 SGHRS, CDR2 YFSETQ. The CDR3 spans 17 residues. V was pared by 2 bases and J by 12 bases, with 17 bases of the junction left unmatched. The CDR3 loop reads CASSFIPSGYRGLPLHF. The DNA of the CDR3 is TGCGCCAGCAGCTTCATCCCTTCCGGATACAGGGGTTTACCCCTCCACTTT. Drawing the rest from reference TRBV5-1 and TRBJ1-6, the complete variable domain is KAGVTQTPRYLIKTRGQQVTLSCSPISGHRSVSWYQQTPGQGLQFLFEYFSETQRNKGNFPGRFSGRQFSNSRSEMNVSTLELGDSALYLCASSFIPSGYRGLPLHFGNGTRLTVT.

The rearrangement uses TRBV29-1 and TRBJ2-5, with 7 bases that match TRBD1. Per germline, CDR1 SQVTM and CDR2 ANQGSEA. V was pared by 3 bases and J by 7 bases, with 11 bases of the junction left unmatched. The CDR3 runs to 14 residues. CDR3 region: CSVDGDSFHGTQYF. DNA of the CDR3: TGCAGCGTTGACGGGGACAGCTTTCATGGGACCCAGTACTTC.